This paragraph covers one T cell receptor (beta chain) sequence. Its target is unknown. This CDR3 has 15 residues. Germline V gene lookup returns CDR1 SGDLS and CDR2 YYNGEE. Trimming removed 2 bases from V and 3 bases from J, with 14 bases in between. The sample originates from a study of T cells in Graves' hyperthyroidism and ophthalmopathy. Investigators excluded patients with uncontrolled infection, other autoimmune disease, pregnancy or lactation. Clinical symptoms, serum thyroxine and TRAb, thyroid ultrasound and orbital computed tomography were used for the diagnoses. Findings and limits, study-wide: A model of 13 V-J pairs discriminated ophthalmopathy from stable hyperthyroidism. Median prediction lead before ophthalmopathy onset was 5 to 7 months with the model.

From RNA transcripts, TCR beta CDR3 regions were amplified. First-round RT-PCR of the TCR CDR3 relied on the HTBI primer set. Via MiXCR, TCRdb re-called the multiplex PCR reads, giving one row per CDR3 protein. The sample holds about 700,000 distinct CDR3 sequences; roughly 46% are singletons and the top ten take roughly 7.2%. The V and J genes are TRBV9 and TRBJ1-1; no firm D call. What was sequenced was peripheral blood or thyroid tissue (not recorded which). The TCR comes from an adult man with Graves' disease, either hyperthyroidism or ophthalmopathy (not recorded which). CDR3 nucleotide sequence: TGTGCCAGCAGCGTCGCCGACGGGAGAGACACTGAAGCTTTCTTT. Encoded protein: CASSVADGRDTEAFF.